Sequencing of this TCR beta chain was carried out in a study of T-cell memory formation after mild COVID-19. Study overall: Clustering of TCRs was largely donor specific.

The germline V gene encodes CDR1 SGHAT and CDR2 FQDESV (reference sequence). CDR3 length equals 15 residues. V shed 1 base and J shed 6 bases, with 14 bases lying between them. Comments on this clonotype: Its antigen remains unknown.

Each CDR3 protein gets one entry after TCRdb re-called the 5' RACE reads with MiXCR. The data show a few hundred thousand distinct CDR3 sequences, 14% seen once. Study-wide results and limits: Contracting clones, day 15 to 85, had balanced CD4/CD8, and later expanders favored CD4+.

Sequencing was carried out using PBMCs or a T cell subset sorted from them (not recorded which). This clonotype originated in a man aged 18 to 35 who had mild COVID-19 (a few samples of this study predate the infection). Cell type and time point are not known. The chain employs TRBV11-1 and TRBJ2-3; D is perhaps TRBD1 (6 bases). CDR3 nucleotide sequence: TGTGCCAGCAGCTTAGGGGGCAGGGGCCACGATACGCAGTATTTT. It codes for CASSLGGRGHDTQYF.